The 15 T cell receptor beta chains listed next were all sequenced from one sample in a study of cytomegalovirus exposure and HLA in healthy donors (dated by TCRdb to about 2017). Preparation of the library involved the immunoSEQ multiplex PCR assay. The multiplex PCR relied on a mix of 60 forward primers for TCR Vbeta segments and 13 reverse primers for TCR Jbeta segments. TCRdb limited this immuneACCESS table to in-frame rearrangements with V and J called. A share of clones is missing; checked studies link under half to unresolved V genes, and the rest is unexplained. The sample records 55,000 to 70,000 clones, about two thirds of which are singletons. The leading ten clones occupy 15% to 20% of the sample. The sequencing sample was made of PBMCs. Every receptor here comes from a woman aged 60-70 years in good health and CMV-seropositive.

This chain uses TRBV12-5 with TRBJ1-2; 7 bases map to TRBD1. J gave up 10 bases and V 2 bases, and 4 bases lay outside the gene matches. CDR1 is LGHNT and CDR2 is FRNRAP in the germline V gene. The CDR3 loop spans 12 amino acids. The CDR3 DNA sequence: TGTGCTAGTGGTTTGTATCAGGGGGACTACACCTTC. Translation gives CASGLYQGDYTF.

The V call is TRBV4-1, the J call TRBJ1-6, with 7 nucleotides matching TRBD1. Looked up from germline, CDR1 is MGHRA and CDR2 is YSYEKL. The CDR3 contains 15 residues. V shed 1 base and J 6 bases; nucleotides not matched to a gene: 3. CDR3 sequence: CASSQGQGLNSPLHF. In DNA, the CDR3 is TGCGCCAGCAGCCAAGGACAGGGTCTTAATTCACCCCTCCACTTT.

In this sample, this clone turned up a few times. The CDR3 nucleotides are TGTGCCAGCAGCTTAGCGCGGGACAAAAACATTCAGTACTTC. Protein product: CASSLARDKNIQYF. The V call is TRBV7-2, the J call TRBJ2-4, with D tentatively TRBD2 (6 bases). Germline CDR1 reads SGHTA; CDR2 reads FQGNSA. There are 14 residues in the CDR3. Trimming shortened V by 0 bases and J by 3 bases, and 6 bases separated the two germline ends.

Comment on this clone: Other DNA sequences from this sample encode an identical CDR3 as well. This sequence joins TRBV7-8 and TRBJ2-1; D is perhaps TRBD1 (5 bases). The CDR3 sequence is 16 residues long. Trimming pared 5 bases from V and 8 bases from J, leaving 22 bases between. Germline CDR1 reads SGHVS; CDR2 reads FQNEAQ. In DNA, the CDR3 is TGTGCCAGCAGCCTAGTGGTCAGGGATTTTTCCTATGAGCAGTTCTTC. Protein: CASSLVVRDFSYEQFF.

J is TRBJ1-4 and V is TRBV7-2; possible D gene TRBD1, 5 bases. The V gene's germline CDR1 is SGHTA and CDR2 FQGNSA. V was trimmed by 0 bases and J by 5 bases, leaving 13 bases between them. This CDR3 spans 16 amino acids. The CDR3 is CASSLARTSQNEKLFF. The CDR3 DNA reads TGTGCCAGCAGCTTAGCGAGGACATCGCAGAATGAAAAACTGTTTTTT.

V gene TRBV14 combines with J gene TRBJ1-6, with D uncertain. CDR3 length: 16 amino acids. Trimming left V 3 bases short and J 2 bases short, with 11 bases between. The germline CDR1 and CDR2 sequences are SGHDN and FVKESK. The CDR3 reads CASSQTGGTYNSPLHF. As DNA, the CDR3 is TGTGCCAGCAGCCAGACGGGAGGGACCTATAATTCACCCCTCCACTTT.

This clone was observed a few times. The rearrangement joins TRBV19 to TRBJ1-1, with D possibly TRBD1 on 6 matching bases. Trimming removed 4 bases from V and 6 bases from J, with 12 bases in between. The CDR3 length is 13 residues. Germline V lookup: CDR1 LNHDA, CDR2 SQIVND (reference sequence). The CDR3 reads CASSNNRVSEAFF. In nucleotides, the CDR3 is TGTGCCAGTAGTAATAACAGGGTTTCTGAAGCTTTCTTT.

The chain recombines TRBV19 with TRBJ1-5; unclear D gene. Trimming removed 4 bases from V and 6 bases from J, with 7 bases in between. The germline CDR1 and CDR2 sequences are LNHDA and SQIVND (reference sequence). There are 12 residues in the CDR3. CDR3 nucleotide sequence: TGTGCCAGTAGTACCGGCGGTCAGCCCCAGCATTTT. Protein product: CASSTGGQPQHF.

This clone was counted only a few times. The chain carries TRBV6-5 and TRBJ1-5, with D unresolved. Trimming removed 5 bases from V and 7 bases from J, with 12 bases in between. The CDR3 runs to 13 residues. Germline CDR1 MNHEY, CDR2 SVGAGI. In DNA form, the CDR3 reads TGTGCCAGCAGTATCTACAGTCAACAGCCCCAGCATTTT. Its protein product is CASSIYSQQPQHF.

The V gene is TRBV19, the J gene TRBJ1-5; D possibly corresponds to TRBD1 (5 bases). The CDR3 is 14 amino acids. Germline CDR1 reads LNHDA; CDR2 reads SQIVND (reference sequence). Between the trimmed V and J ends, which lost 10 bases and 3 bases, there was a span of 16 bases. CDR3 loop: CATKGSAYNQPQHF. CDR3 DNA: TGTGCCACCAAGGGGTCGGCCTACAATCAGCCCCAGCATTTT. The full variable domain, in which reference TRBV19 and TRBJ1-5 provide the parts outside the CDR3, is DGGITQSPKYLFRKEGQNVTLSCEQNLNHDAMYWYRQDPGQGLRLIYYSQIVNDFQKGDIAEGYSVSREKKESFPLTVTSAQKNPTAFYLCATKGSAYNQPQHFGDGTRLSIL.

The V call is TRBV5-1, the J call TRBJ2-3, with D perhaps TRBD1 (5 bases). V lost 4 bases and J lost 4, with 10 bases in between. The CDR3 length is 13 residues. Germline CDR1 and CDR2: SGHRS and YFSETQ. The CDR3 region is CASSTSGSDTQYF. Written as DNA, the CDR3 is TGCGCCAGCAGCACATCAGGGTCAGATACGCAGTATTTT.

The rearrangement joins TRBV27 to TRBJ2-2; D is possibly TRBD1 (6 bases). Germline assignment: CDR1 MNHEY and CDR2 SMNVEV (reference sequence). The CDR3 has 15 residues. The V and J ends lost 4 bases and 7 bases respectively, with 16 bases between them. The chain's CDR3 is CASSYKTGFIGELFF. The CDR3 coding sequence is TGTGCCAGCAGTTATAAGACAGGATTCATCGGGGAGCTGTTTTTT.

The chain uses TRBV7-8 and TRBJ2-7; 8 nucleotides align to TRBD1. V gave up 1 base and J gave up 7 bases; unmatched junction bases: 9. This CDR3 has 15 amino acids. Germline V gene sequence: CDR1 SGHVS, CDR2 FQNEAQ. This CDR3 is CASSLGQGSVGEQYF. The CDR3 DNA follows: TGTGCCAGCAGCTTAGGACAGGGGAGCGTGGGGGAGCAGTACTTC.

CDR3 protein: CASSPTGQGGTEAFF. The CDR3 DNA follows: TGCGCCAGCAGCCCAACTGGACAGGGGGGGACTGAAGCTTTCTTT. The chain couples TRBV4-3 to TRBJ1-1; 10 positions agree with TRBD1. The CDR3 runs to 15 residues. CDR1 LGHNA and CDR2 YSLEER come from the germline V gene. J gave up 5 bases and V 4 bases, and 7 bases lay outside the gene matches.

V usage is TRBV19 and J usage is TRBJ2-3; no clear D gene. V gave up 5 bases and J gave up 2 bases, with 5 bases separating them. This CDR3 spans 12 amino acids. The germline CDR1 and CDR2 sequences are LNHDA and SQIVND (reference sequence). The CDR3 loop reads CASSAYTDTQYF. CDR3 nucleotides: TGTGCCAGTAGTGCCTACACAGATACGCAGTATTTT.